These T cell receptor beta chains were read from a single sample in a study of cytomegalovirus exposure and HLA in healthy donors. TCRdb's table, derived via immunoSEQ multiplex PCR, lists solely in-frame clones and lacks some. The sample consists of about 130,000 clones, 70% to 80% of them appearing once. Sample: PBMCs. All receptors derive from a man aged 50-60 years in good health and CMV-seronegative. Each CDR3 is given without its conserved first and last residue. Size is omitted from some rows. Given values are once, few, many or a class for expanded clones.

>-|TRBV7-2|TRBJ1-1
ASSLVYRDTEAF
>-|TRBV28|TRBJ1-1
ASSTEKQGARNTEAF
>-|TRBV11-3|TRBJ2-5
ASSSGTGKETQY
>-|TRBV28|TRBJ2-7
ASSSRGQVI
>-|TRBV2|TRBJ2-7
ASSTGQSSYEQY
>-|TRBV5-1|TRBJ1-5
ASSPGDRAGNQPQH
>-|TRBV5-4|TRBJ2-7
ASSVGGRVDEQY
>-|TRBV7-7|TRBJ2-1
ASSSDAGARQF
>few|TRBV2|TRBJ2-7
ASSQGISYEQY
>-|TRBV18|TRBJ2-3
ASSPGQGAKASTDTQY
>-|TRBV19|TRBJ1-5
ASTADLGAGSNQPQH
>-|TRBV28|TRBJ2-7
ASRSPGQEKNEQY
>-|TRBV11-2|TRBJ1-2
ASSRDSNYGYT
>-|TRBV19|TRBJ1-1
ASTPSSGQPNTEAF
>-|TRBV30|TRBJ1-1
AWSWRTALNTEAF
>-|TRBV7-2|TRBJ2-1
ASSLARDEQF
>-|TRBV5-1|TRBJ2-7
ASSLVTDSYYEQY
>-|TRBV19|TRBJ1-5
ASSQSKGGDNQPQH
>-|TRBV7-9|TRBJ1-4
ASSLGASANEKLF
>once|TRBV4-1|TRBJ1-4
ASSRARTGNNEKLF
>-|TRBV27|TRBJ1-4
ASSLSRTGKNEKLF
>-|TRBV28|TRBJ1-3
ASSPGVVGGNTIY
>-|TRBV28|TRBJ1-5
ASSPGTGGFGNQPQH
>-|TRBV7-8|TRBJ1-5
ASSVRATQPQH
>-|TRBV5-6|TRBJ2-3
ASSAAGTRTDTQY
>-|TRBV25-1|TRBJ1-1
ASSHSNTEAF
>-|TRBV30|TRBJ1-2
AWSRQGAGYGYT
>few|TRBV6-5|TRBJ1-3
ASSVHRGAGNTIY
>few|TRBV7-8|TRBJ2-3
ASSPAYRGPGDTQY
>-|TRBV9|TRBJ1-1
ASSVEATEAF
>-|TRBV27|TRBJ1-1
ASRRAQGQVTEAF
>few|TRBV5-1|TRBJ1-1
ASSFSSNTEAF
>-|TRBV7-9|TRBJ1-1
ASSLANNMNTEAF
>-|TRBV2|TRBJ1-5
ASRTEQMGNQPQH
>once|TRBV27|TRBJ2-7
ASSLSWQLSEQY